This T cell receptor beta chain comes out of a study of blood T cell repertoires in COVID-19. The overall study: Sites in the United States, Italy and Spain provided acute and convalescent COVID-19 samples.

This clone was seen only once. Authors' analysis steps: The assay estimated nucleated cells by amplifying reference gene primers. Profiling relied on immunoSEQ multiplex PCR, and the TCRdb table lists in-frame clones only, not all of them. The D gene and trimming were derived from the DNA, and the V and J assignments and clone size from that table. The sample includes about 180,000 clones, roughly 88% of them seen just once. The germline V gene encodes CDR1 MNHEY and CDR2 SVGAGI. This CDR3 contains 13 residues. J was trimmed by 9 bases and V by 2 bases; bases with no gene match: 4. The chain recombines TRBV6-5 with TRBJ2-1, with 7 positions matching TRBD2. Input material: peripheral blood. This TCR was recovered from a woman of 80 years or more with acute or convalescent COVID-19. CDR3 sequence reads: CASSYRREGEQFF. CDR3 DNA sequence: TGTGCCAGCAGTTACCGCAGGGAGGGTGAGCAGTTCTTC.